The present T cell receptor beta chain was sequenced within a study of human T cells and chemical hapten exposure. Study-level findings and limits: Among TCRs, those above 1 in 1000 frequency were unaffected by DPC sensitization.

Extraction of total RNA was performed on unfractionated whole blood. Attachment of unique molecular identifiers to individual cDNA molecules was performed in the library. Per the original methods: A typical sample had 95,000 to 100,000 TCRs, with about 23,224 to 690,600 overall. Using its own MiXCR run on the 5' RACE reads, TCRdb lists one record per CDR3 protein. These V and J calls derive from TCRdb rather than the authors' analysis. The table has 81,000 or so distinct CDR3 sequences, more than 7% seen once. Worth noting for this clonotype: The antigen remains undetermined.

This TCR was recovered from a male donor in good health.

DNA of the CDR3: TGTGCCAGCAGCAACAAGGGACATTCGGAGAATCAGCCCCAGCATTTT. It encodes CASSNKGHSENQPQHF. This chain uses TRBV7-9 with TRBJ1-5; a possible D gene is TRBD1 (6 bases). CDR1 and CDR2 (germline): SEHNR, FQNEAQ (reference sequence). The CDR3 consists of 16 residues. Trimming took 5 bases from V and 4 from J, leaving 18 bases between them.